The rows below give T cell receptor beta chains drawn from one sample of a study of response to subunit inactivated influenza vaccine. MiXCR was run by TCRdb on the RT-PCR reads, yielding one entry per CDR3 protein. The table records a few hundred thousand distinct CDR3 sequences, approximately 14% of them present only once. The material sequenced was PBMCs from blood, taken about 13 days after vaccination. Source of these receptors: a man between 50 and 59 years old who received an inactivated influenza vaccine. Each CDR3 is given with its conserved first and last residue. Each record gives: V gene, D gene, clone size, J gene, CDR3 protein, CDR3 DNA. A D gene is named only where the DNA matches it firmly. Clone size is stated in some rows and not others, as once, few, many or a class when expanded.

>TRBV20-1|-|-|TRBJ2-5
CSARATYKETQYF
TGCAGTGCTAGAGCGACCTACAAAGAGACCCAGTACTTC
>TRBV5-1|-|many|TRBJ2-3
CATKTGRKTDTQYF
TGCGCCACCAAGACAGGGAGGAAAACAGATACGCAGTATTTT
>TRBV28|TRBD1|many|TRBJ2-2
CASRGQGADTGELFF
TGTGCCAGCAGGGGACAGGGGGCTGACACCGGGGAGCTGTTTTTT
>TRBV12-3/TRBV12-4|TRBD2|few|TRBJ2-1
CASRLVRGSDDEQFF
TGTGCCAGCAGGCTAGTTCGCGGGAGCGACGATGAGCAGTTCTTC
>TRBV15|TRBD1|-|TRBJ1-6
CATSTDRGNSPLHF
TGTGCCACCAGCACCGACAGGGGAAATTCACCCCTCCACTTT
>TRBV7-9|-|few|TRBJ2-2
CASSLHEGGELFF
TGTGCCAGCAGCCTACACGAAGGGGGGGAGCTGTTTTTT
>TRBV5-1|TRBD2|-|TRBJ2-3
CAISIRGSGRALDTQYF
TGCGCCATCAGCATACGTGGTAGCGGGAGGGCCTTAGATACGCAGTATTTT
>TRBV4-2|TRBD2|-|TRBJ2-1
CASSQAGTIEQFF
TGTGCCAGCAGCCAGGCCGGGACTATCGAGCAGTTCTTC
>TRBV4-2|TRBD1|-|TRBJ1-2
CASSQSLTGGNYGYTF
TGTGCCAGCAGCCAGAGCCTCACAGGGGGGAACTATGGCTACACCTTC
>TRBV12-3/TRBV12-4|-|many|TRBJ2-3
CASSSSANTDTQYF
TGTGCCAGCAGTTCCAGCGCCAACACAGATACGCAGTATTTT
>TRBV10-2|TRBD1|-|TRBJ2-1
CASSESQGARNEQFF
TGCGCCAGCAGTGAGTCCCAGGGGGCCAGGAATGAGCAGTTCTTC
>TRBV11-3|TRBD2|-|TRBJ2-2
CVSSLGLADTGELFF
TGTGTCAGCAGCTTAGGGCTAGCGGACACCGGGGAGCTGTTTTTT
>TRBV7-9|-|few|TRBJ2-5
CASSSNGQAETQYF
TGTGCCAGCAGCTCCAACGGTCAAGCGGAGACCCAGTACTTC
>TRBV12-3/TRBV12-4|-|few|TRBJ2-1
CASYLRRLGSYNEQFF
TGTGCCAGCTACCTGAGACGGCTGGGCTCCTACAATGAGCAGTTCTTC
>TRBV28|TRBD2|few|TRBJ2-1
CASSFGSGRSNEQFF
TGTGCCAGCAGTTTTGGTAGCGGGAGGTCAAATGAGCAGTTCTTC
>TRBV20-1|-|-|TRBJ2-1
CSAQEREFAYNEQFF
TGCAGTGCTCAAGAACGGGAGTTCGCCTACAATGAGCAGTTCTTC
>TRBV28|TRBD1|-|TRBJ2-3
CASSPRTGGRTDTQYF
TGTGCCAGCAGTCCCCGGACAGGGGGCAGGACAGATACGCAGTATTTT
>TRBV27|-|-|TRBJ1-2
CASSWDPRGSYGYTF
TGTGCCAGCAGTTGGGACCCCAGGGGATCGTATGGCTACACCTTC
>TRBV3-1|-|few|TRBJ2-1
CASSQELGYYNEQFF
TGTGCCAGCAGCCAAGAACTGGGTTACTACAATGAGCAGTTCTTC
>TRBV12-3/TRBV12-4|TRBD2|many|TRBJ2-1
CASSFSSGLALSEQFF
TGTGCCAGCAGTTTTTCCTCGGGACTAGCTTTGTCTGAGCAGTTCTTC
>TRBV5-1|TRBD1|many|TRBJ1-1
CASSPQGLNAEAFF
TGCGCCAGCAGCCCACAGGGGCTTAACGCTGAAGCTTTCTTT
>TRBV12-3/TRBV12-4|TRBD2|few|TRBJ2-1
CASSFSGTSGSKYEQFF
TGTGCCAGCAGTTTTAGCGGGACTAGCGGGAGTAAGTACGAGCAGTTCTTC
>TRBV28|-|few|TRBJ2-7
CASTSPGTYEQYF
TGTGCCAGCACCTCCCCGGGTACCTACGAGCAGTACTTC
>TRBV9|TRBD1|few|TRBJ2-2
CASSVLGTGGSGELFF
TGTGCCAGCAGCGTACTCGGGACAGGGGGCTCCGGGGAGCTGTTTTTT
>TRBV12-3/TRBV12-4|-|-|TRBJ2-3
CASPDGTDTQYF
TGTGCCAGCCCCGACGGCACAGATACGCAGTATTTT
>TRBV24-1|-|-|TRBJ1-2
CATSDPGTDGYTF
TGTGCCACCAGTGATCCCGGGACGGATGGCTACACCTTC
>TRBV3-1|TRBD1|few|TRBJ1-2
CASSHALTGNGYTF
TGTGCCAGCAGCCATGCTTTGACAGGGAACGGCTACACCTTC
>TRBV7-9|-|many|TRBJ2-7
CASSLGVHEQYF
TGTGCCAGCAGCTTAGGAGTCCACGAGCAGTACTTC
>TRBV5-1|TRBD1|few|TRBJ2-3
CASSFRDRRNTDTQYF
TGCGCCAGCAGCTTCCGGGACAGACGTAACACAGATACGCAGTATTTT
>TRBV15|-|-|TRBJ1-5
CATSRVGGPQHF
TGTGCCACCAGCAGAGTTGGGGGACCCCAGCATTTT
>TRBV5-1|TRBD1|-|TRBJ2-3
CASSLQGAPTDTQYF
TGCGCCAGCAGCCTACAGGGGGCCCCCACAGATACGCAGTATTTT
>TRBV18|TRBD2|few|TRBJ2-3
CASSPIAGPTTDTQYF
TGTGCCAGCTCACCGATAGCGGGGCCTACCACAGATACGCAGTATTTT
>TRBV12-3/TRBV12-4|TRBD2|-|TRBJ2-2
CASSPGVAGGTGELFF
TGTGCCAGCAGTCCAGGAGTAGCGGGAGGTACCGGGGAGCTGTTTTTT
>TRBV20-1|TRBD2|-|TRBJ2-7
CSASGSSGRGREQYF
TGCAGTGCCTCCGGGTCTAGCGGGCGCGGAAGGGAGCAGTACTTC
>TRBV6-2/TRBV6-3|-|-|TRBJ2-7
CASSYARIYEQYF
TGTGCCAGCAGTTACGCTAGAATCTACGAGCAGTACTTC
>TRBV20-1|-|many|TRBJ2-7
CSATNTQKGDEQYF
TGCAGTGCTACAAACACGCAAAAGGGTGACGAGCAGTACTTC
>TRBV9|TRBD1|many|TRBJ2-4
CASSVSRQGDIQYF
TGTGCCAGCAGCGTATCCAGACAGGGCGACATTCAGTACTTC
>TRBV19|TRBD1|few|TRBJ2-7
CASSNVAGGTYEQYF
TGTGCCAGTAGTAACGTAGCAGGGGGCACCTACGAGCAGTACTTC
>TRBV6-1|TRBD1|once|TRBJ1-4
CASSVGTGENEKLFF
TGTGCCAGCAGTGTAGGGACAGGAGAAAATGAAAAACTGTTTTTT
>TRBV4-1|-|-|TRBJ1-1
CASSQDQRADTEAFF
TGCGCCAGCAGCCAAGATCAAAGGGCAGACACTGAAGCTTTCTTT
>TRBV9|-|few|TRBJ1-3
CASSAYSGNTIYF
TGTGCCAGCAGCGCCTACTCTGGAAACACCATATATTTT
>TRBV20-1|-|few|TRBJ2-3
CSAMQRGSTDTQYF
TGCAGTGCTATGCAACGGGGGAGCACAGATACGCAGTATTTT
>TRBV28|-|once|TRBJ2-1
CASSPPYGELLYYNEQFF
TGTGCCAGCAGTCCGCCGTATGGGGAGCTTTTGTACTACAATGAGCAGTTCTTC
>TRBV7-2|-|-|TRBJ1-4
CASSEGWVREKLFF
TGTGCCAGCAGCGAGGGTTGGGTGCGTGAAAAACTGTTTTTT
>TRBV7-3|-|few|TRBJ2-1
CASSLKGTDSEQFF
TGTGCCAGCAGCTTAAAGGGGACGGATAGTGAGCAGTTCTTC
>TRBV6-1|-|few|TRBJ1-5
CASSEGLDGGPRNQPQHF
TGTGCCAGCAGTGAAGGATTAGACGGGGGCCCAAGAAATCAGCCCCAGCATTTT
>TRBV28|TRBD1|few|TRBJ1-4
CASSLSGQGREKLFF
TGTGCCAGCAGTTTATCCGGACAGGGTAGGGAAAAACTGTTTTTT
>TRBV29-1|-|-|TRBJ2-3
CSVVAANTDTQYF
TGCAGCGTTGTAGCGGCCAACACAGATACGCAGTATTTT
>TRBV20-1|TRBD1|few|TRBJ1-1
CSAIGQGAEAFF
TGCAGTGCTATTGGACAGGGGGCTGAAGCTTTCTTT
>TRBV3-1|-|once|TRBJ2-3
CASSQVGGNTDTQYF
TGTGCCAGCAGCCAAGTTGGGGGAAACACAGATACGCAGTATTTT
>TRBV30|-|-|TRBJ2-6
CAWSALSSGANVLTF
TGTGCCTGGAGTGCACTAAGCTCTGGGGCCAACGTCCTGACTTTC
>TRBV12-3/TRBV12-4|-|few|TRBJ2-5
CASSLFVQETQYF
TGTGCCAGCAGTTTATTCGTACAAGAGACCCAGTACTTC
>TRBV20-1|-|-|TRBJ1-5
CSAREAGFQPQHF
TGCAGTGCTAGAGAAGCGGGGTTTCAGCCCCAGCATTTT
>TRBV29-1|-|-|TRBJ1-1
CSVTEGNTEAFF
TGCAGCGTTACAGAGGGGAACACTGAAGCTTTCTTT
>TRBV10-3|TRBD1|-|TRBJ1-2
CAIREGQDNYCYTF
TGTGCCATCAGAGAGGGACAGGATAACTATTGCTACACCTTC